The 13 T cell receptor beta chains below all came from one sample that was sequenced in a study of blood T cell repertoires in COVID-19. Data came from immunoSEQ multiplex PCR; TCRdb stores just in-frame clones and leaves some out. The data hold 110,000 or so clones, with about 85% observed a single time. Sequenced sample: peripheral blood. The receptors originated from a man aged 45-60 years with acute or convalescent COVID-19.

V usage is TRBV10-1 and J usage is TRBJ1-1, with 9 bases that match TRBD1. V shed 4 bases and J 6 bases; nucleotides not matched to a gene: 15. Germline V lookup: CDR1 WNHNN, CDR2 SYGVQD (reference sequence). The CDR3 loop spans 17 amino acids. The DNA for the CDR3 is TGCGCCAGCAGTGCCGGGACAGGGAAGGGGCCAAGGTCTGAAGCTTTCTTT. Protein: CASSAGTGKGPRSEAFF.

This rearrangement joins TRBV4-1 to TRBJ1-2; 8 nucleotides align to TRBD1. The V gene end was trimmed by 2 bases and the J gene end by 7 bases; junction bases not matched to a gene: 6. The CDR3 is 14 amino acids. Germline CDR1 MGHRA, CDR2 YSYEKL. CDR3 DNA: TGCGCCAGCAGCCAACCCACAGGGGGAGTTGGCTACACCTTC. Its translation is CASSQPTGGVGYTF.

The chain couples TRBV6-6 to TRBJ1-1, with TRBD1 matching 9 bases. V shed 5 bases, J shed 0 bases, and the junction held 4 bases outside the gene matches. CDR3 size: 15 residues. Germline CDR1 MNHNY, CDR2 SVGAGI (reference sequence). The CDR3 spells CASSGGTGLNTEAFF. The CDR3 DNA reads TGTGCCAGCAGTGGGGGGACAGGGTTGAACACTGAAGCTTTCTTT.

This chain links TRBV9 with TRBJ1-1, with TRBD1 matching over 8 bases. The CDR3 contains 12 residues. With 3 bases clipped from V and 6 bases from J, the junction kept 1 base outside the gene matches. Germline V gene data show CDR1 as SGDLS and CDR2 as YYNGEE. DNA for the CDR3: TGTGCCAGCAGCGCAGGGGGCCCTGAAGCTTTCTTT. Translated: CASSAGGPEAFF.

V is TRBV24-1 and J is TRBJ1-2; TRBD1 matches 8 bases. This CDR3 has 13 amino acids. The V and J ends lost 5 bases and 8 bases, in that order; junction bases with no gene match: 6. Looked up from germline, CDR1 is KGHDR and CDR2 is SFDVKD. CDR3: CATSGRTGGGYTF. The CDR3 region has the DNA TGTGCCACCAGTGGCCGTACAGGGGGAGGCTACACCTTC.

The chain carries TRBV4-1 and TRBJ1-1, with TRBD1 matching 8 bases. CDR3 length: 15 amino acids. Per the germline V gene, CDR1 is MGHRA and CDR2 is YSYEKL. Trimming took 5 bases from V and 3 from J; bases not matched to a gene: 8. The CDR3 sequence is CASSNPGGKHTEAFF. CDR3 coding DNA: TGCGCCAGCAGCAACCCAGGGGGCAAGCACACTGAAGCTTTCTTT.

The gene calls are TRBV7-8 and TRBJ2-3, with 7 bases matching TRBD2. The junction had 16 bases not matched to a gene; V was cut back by 5 bases and J by 2 bases. CDR1 and CDR2 (germline): SGHVS, FQNEAQ. This CDR3 contains 18 residues. The CDR3 DNA is TGTGCCAGCAGCCCACCCCCGGTGAGGCGGGGGTACACAGATACGCAGTATTTT. Residues: CASSPPPVRRGYTDTQYF.

The genes are TRBV7-9 and TRBJ1-4, with TRBD1 identical over 9 bases. Trimming removed 5 bases from V and 8 bases from J; junction bases left unmatched: 6. Germline-derived CDR1 and CDR2 are SEHNR and FQNEAQ (reference sequence). The CDR3 length is 14 residues. This CDR3 reads CASSQRTGEEKLFF. The DNA of the CDR3 is TGTGCCAGCAGCCAGAGGACAGGGGAGGAAAAACTGTTTTTT.

The gene calls are TRBV7-9 and TRBJ1-1, with 7 bases matching TRBD1. CDR1 and CDR2 from the germline V gene are SEHNR and FQNEAQ (reference sequence). The CDR3 loop spans 15 amino acids. V trimming: 1 base; J trimming: 3 bases; junction bases outside the gene matches: 5. CDR3 nucleotide sequence: TGTGCCAGCAGCTTAGGACAGGGTAGAGACACTGAAGCTTTCTTT. Protein sequence: CASSLGQGRDTEAFF.

The V gene is TRBV25-1, the J gene TRBJ1-2; 10 nucleotides align to TRBD1. The CDR3 consists of 13 residues. With V trimmed by 4 bases and J by 9 bases, 5 bases remained unmatched. From germline, CDR1 is MGHDK and CDR2 SYGVNS. The CDR3 DNA follows: TGTGCCAGCAGTGGCGGGACAGGGGACAGCTACACCTTC. Translated, it gives CASSGGTGDSYTF.

The J gene is TRBJ2-7, the V gene TRBV11-3, with a possible D match to TRBD2 (6 bases). Looked up from germline, CDR1 is SGHNT and CDR2 is YENEEA. V shed 6 bases and J shed 0 bases, with 12 bases lying between them. This CDR3 has 14 residues. This CDR3 reads CASSLEGSSYEQYF. DNA for the CDR3: TGTGCCAGCAGTTTGGAGGGGAGCTCCTACGAGCAGTACTTC.

The V and J genes are TRBV7-2 and TRBJ1-2; D unresolved. Trimming cost V 5 bases and J 4 bases, with 23 bases left between them. CDR1 SGHTA and CDR2 FQGNSA come from the germline V gene. The CDR3 consists of 17 residues. CDR3 residues: CASSDGRTQLNLYGYTF. The CDR3 nucleotides read TGTGCCAGCAGCGATGGGAGAACCCAACTGAACCTCTATGGCTACACCTTC. The whole variable domain, filled in from reference TRBV7-2 and TRBJ1-2, reads GAGVSQSPSNKVTEKGKDVELRCDPISGHTALYWYRQSLGQGLEFLIYFQGNSAPDKSGLPSDRFSAERTGGSVSTLTIQRTQQEDSAVYLCASSDGRTQLNLYGYTFGSGTRLTVV.

Comments on this clone: The sample carries other DNA sequences with the same CDR3. V and J are TRBV5-1 and TRBJ2-2; D may be TRBD2 (7 bases). This CDR3 has 17 amino acids. Trimming left V 0 bases short and J 4 bases short, with 16 bases between. Germline CDR1 reads SGHRS; CDR2 reads YFSETQ. The CDR3 bases are TGCGCCAGCAGCTTGGCTGGGGGGGGCCAGGGCACCGGGGAGCTGTTTTTT. It codes for CASSLAGGGQGTGELFF.